These 18 T cell receptor beta chains were all obtained from the same sample, sequenced in a study of shared clonotypes between healthy human individuals. Produced via immunoSEQ multiplex PCR; TCRdb's table is partial and in-frame only. The sample holds about 520,000 clones, roughly 95% seen once. Sample: naive CD4+ T cells sorted from blood. Stated subset: CD45RA+ positively selected. The receptors were sampled from a young woman in good health.

This chain connects TRBV10-2 to TRBJ2-7; D uncertain. This CDR3 region has 14 residues. Germline CDR1 reads WSHSY; CDR2 reads SAAADI. The V end lost 3 bases, the J end lost 2 bases, and 11 bases lay between the germline ends. The CDR3 DNA sequence: TGCGCCAGCAGTGACCTGCTGGAGACCTACGAGCAGTACTTC. Translation: CASSDLLETYEQYF.

V usage is TRBV6-5 and J usage is TRBJ2-7; no clear D. Germline V gives CDR1 MNHEY, CDR2 SVGAGI. Trimming took off 5 bases at V and 0 bases at J, with 11 bases between the two ends. This CDR3 region has 14 residues. The CDR3 DNA follows: TGTGCCAGCAGTACCTCCAGGAGCTCCTACGAGCAGTACTTC. Translation gives CASSTSRSSYEQYF.

Details on this clone: One junction end disagrees with the germline gene, perhaps due to a read error. The genes are TRBV7-2 and TRBJ2-6; D is unresolved. Germline CDR1 and CDR2: SGHTA and FQGNSA. CDR3 length: 13 amino acids. The CDR3 region is CASSLAGANVLTF. The CDR3 coding sequence is TGTGCCAGCAGTTTAGCTGGGGCCAACGTCCTGACTTTC.

The chain combines TRBV18 with TRBJ1-3; no clear D gene. This CDR3 contains 13 residues. Trimming stripped 4 bases from V and 3 bases from J, with 7 bases between. The V gene's germline CDR1 is KGHSH and CDR2 LQKENI. CDR3 DNA sequence: TGTGCCAGCTCACGAAGAGATGGAAACACCATATATTTT. Translation gives CASSRRDGNTIYF.

The sample holds one count of this clone. The rearrangement joins TRBV5-1 to TRBJ2-5; D gene ambiguous. Germline CDR1 and CDR2: SGHRS and YFSETQ. V was pared by 0 bases and J by 4 bases, with 13 bases between. The CDR3 totals 15 residues. Here the CDR3 DNA reads TGCGCCAGCAGCTTGGGCTTGGGCCCTTCAGAGACCCAGTACTTC. Protein: CASSLGLGPSETQYF.

Only one count was recorded for this clone. The V and J genes are TRBV28 and TRBJ1-5; possible D gene TRBD1, 5 bases. The CDR3 contains 14 residues. Trimming took off 7 bases at V and 7 bases at J, with 17 bases between the two ends. Germline CDR1 is MDHEN and CDR2 is SYDVKM. The CDR3 bases are TGTGCCAGCACCACATCAGGGAACGGCCAGCCCCAGCATTTT. Translation gives CASTTSGNGQPQHF.

The rearrangement uses TRBV9 and TRBJ2-3; D remains unclear. The germline V gene has CDR1 SGDLS and CDR2 YYNGEE. Deletions cut 0 bases from V and 0 bases from J, with 8 bases between. The CDR3 is 15 amino acids. CDR3: CASSVAGLSTDTQYF. Written as DNA, the CDR3 is TGTGCCAGCAGCGTAGCAGGTTTGAGCACAGATACGCAGTATTTT.

The V gene is TRBV19, the J gene TRBJ1-5, with 10 bases lining up with TRBD1. CDR3 length: 16 amino acids. From germline, CDR1 is LNHDA and CDR2 SQIVND (reference sequence). Trimming took 3 bases from V and 5 from J; bases not matched to a gene: 7. CDR3 loop: CASSIFGTGDYQPQHF. In DNA form, the CDR3 reads TGTGCCAGTAGTATTTTCGGGACAGGGGATTATCAGCCCCAGCATTTT.

The rearrangement links TRBV7-2 to TRBJ2-7; D not certain. CDR1 is SGHTA, CDR2 FQGNSA, per germline. Trimming took off 4 bases at V and 0 bases at J, with 10 bases between the two ends. CDR3 length: 14 residues. The CDR3 sequence: CASSSRTYSYEQYF. CDR3 in DNA: TGTGCCAGCAGCTCCCGGACGTACTCCTACGAGCAGTACTTC.

The chain combines TRBV28 with TRBJ1-4; tentatively, D is TRBD1 (6 bases). The CDR3 is made up of 16 amino acids. The ends were cut back, 3 bases at V and 7 bases at J, with 18 bases in the middle. Germline V CDR1 and CDR2: MDHEN, SYDVKM. CDR3 sequence reads: CASSFERTAVREKLFF. CDR3 nucleotides: TGTGCCAGCAGTTTCGAACGGACAGCAGTACGTGAAAAACTGTTTTTT.

The chain uses TRBV6-1 and TRBJ1-4; 10 bases fit TRBD1. The CDR3 extends over 14 amino acids. The germline CDR1 and CDR2 sequences are MNHNS and SASEGT. The ends lost 5 bases at V and 8 bases at J; junction bases unmatched: 5. CDR3 amino acids: CASSPRDRGEKLFF. The CDR3, as DNA: TGTGCCAGCAGTCCACGGGACAGGGGCGAAAAACTGTTTTTT.

This clone was counted a single time. This chain connects TRBV10-3 to TRBJ1-4; no reliable D call. This CDR3 is built from 13 residues. Germline CDR1 is ENHRY and CDR2 is SYGVKD. Trimming shortened V by 4 bases and J by 8 bases, and 11 bases separated the two germline ends. DNA of the CDR3: TGTGCCATCAGTGTATACGGTGGGGAAAAACTGTTTTTT. Translation: CAISVYGGEKLFF.

The rearrangement uses TRBV15 and TRBJ1-3; D gene uncertain. The V gene lost 5 bases and the J gene lost 2 bases, with 10 bases spanning the gap. The germline gives CDR1 LNHNV, CDR2 YYDKDF (reference sequence). There are 14 residues in the CDR3. For the CDR3, the DNA is TGTGCCACCAGCGCCATAACCGCTGGAAACACCATATATTTT. The encoded protein is CATSAITAGNTIYF. The full variable domain, completed using reference TRBV15 and TRBJ1-3, is DAMVIQNPRYQVTQFGKPVTLSCSQTLNHNVMYWYQQKSSQAPKLLFHYYDKDFNNEADTPDNFQSRRPNTSFCFLDIRSPGLGDTAMYLCATSAITAGNTIYFGEGSWLTVV.

The chain uses TRBV19 and TRBJ2-3; 8 bases match TRBD1. Germline V CDR1 and CDR2: LNHDA, SQIVND (reference sequence). The CDR3 has 16 residues. Unmatched junction bases numbered 4, after V lost 0 bases and J lost 2 bases. The CDR3 DNA reads TGTGCCAGTAGTATAGACCGGACAGGGTACACAGATACGCAGTATTTT. As protein: CASSIDRTGYTDTQYF.

The V gene is TRBV27, the J gene TRBJ2-6; 7 bases align to TRBD1. V was clipped by 5 bases and J by 4 bases; unmatched bases: 5. CDR1 is MNHEY and CDR2 is SMNVEV in the germline V gene (reference sequence). CDR3 length: 15 residues. The CDR3 bases are TGTGCCAGCAGTCCACAGGGGTCGGGGGCCAACGTCCTGACTTTC. Translation: CASSPQGSGANVLTF.

This clone has a single count. V and J are TRBV9 and TRBJ2-2; 14 bases are a match to TRBD2. Germline trimming cut 1 base from V and 2 bases from J; bases unmatched to any gene: 10. This CDR3 contains 20 residues. The germline CDR1 and CDR2 sequences are SGDLS and YYNGEE. The DNA for the CDR3 is TGTGCCAGCAGCGTATATCTCGGGGGACTAGCGGGAGCAAACACCGGGGAGCTGTTTTTT. As protein: CASSVYLGGLAGANTGELFF.

The V gene is TRBV20-1, the J gene TRBJ2-5; D call uncertain. The DNA matches TRBJ2-7 better at its end, which makes the J call doubtful. Germline assignment: CDR1 DFQATT and CDR2 SNEGSKA (reference sequence). This CDR3 has 11 residues. The CDR3 coding sequence is TGCAGTGCACAACGAAATTACGAGCAGTACTTC. This sequence encodes CSAQRNYEQYF.

The rearrangement links TRBV5-5 to TRBJ1-6; tentatively, D is TRBD1 (6 bases). The V gene lost 4 bases and the J gene lost 8 bases, with 16 bases spanning the gap. The CDR3 is 15 amino acids. Germline V gives CDR1 SGHKS, CDR2 YYEKEE (reference sequence). The DNA of the CDR3 is TGTGCCAGCAGCATTGGACAGCACAGAGATTCACCCCTCCACTTT. This codes for CASSIGQHRDSPLHF.